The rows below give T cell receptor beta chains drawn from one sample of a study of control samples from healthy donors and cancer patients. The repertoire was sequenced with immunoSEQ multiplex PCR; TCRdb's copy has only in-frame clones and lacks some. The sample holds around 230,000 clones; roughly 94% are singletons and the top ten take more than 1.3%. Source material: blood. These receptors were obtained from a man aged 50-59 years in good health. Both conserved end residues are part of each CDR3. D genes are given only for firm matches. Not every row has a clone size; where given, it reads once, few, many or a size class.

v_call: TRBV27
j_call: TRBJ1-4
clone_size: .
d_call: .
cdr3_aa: CASSLQGNEKLFF
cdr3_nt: TGTGCCAGCAGTTTACAGGGGAATGAAAAACTGTTTTTT

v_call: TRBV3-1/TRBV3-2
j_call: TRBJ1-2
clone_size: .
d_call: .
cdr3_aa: CASSQGYGYTF
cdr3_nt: TGTGCCAGCAGCCAAGGGTACGGCTACACCTTC

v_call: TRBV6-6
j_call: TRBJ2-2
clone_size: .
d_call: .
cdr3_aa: CASSRPDSRGTGELFF
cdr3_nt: TGTGCCAGCAGTCGACCGGACAGCCGTGGCACCGGGGAGCTGTTTTTT

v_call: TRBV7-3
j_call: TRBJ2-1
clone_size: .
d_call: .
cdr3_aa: CASSPKGGQTSSYNEQFF
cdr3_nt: TGTGCCAGCAGCCCGAAGGGGGGACAGACCAGCTCCTACAATGAGCAGTTCTTC

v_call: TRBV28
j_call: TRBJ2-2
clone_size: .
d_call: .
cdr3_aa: CASSPIGGQVNTGELFF
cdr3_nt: TGTGCCAGCAGTCCCATCGGGGGGCAAGTGAACACCGGGGAGCTGTTTTTT

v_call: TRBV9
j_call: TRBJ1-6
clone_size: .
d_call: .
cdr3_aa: CASSVERGYGYNSPLHF
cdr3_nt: TGTGCCAGCAGCGTAGAACGGGGGTATGGCTATAATTCACCCCTCCACTTT

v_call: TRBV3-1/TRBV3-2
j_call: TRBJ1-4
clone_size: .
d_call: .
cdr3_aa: CASSQSEKLFF
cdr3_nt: TGTGCCAGCAGCCAGAGTGAAAAACTGTTTTTT

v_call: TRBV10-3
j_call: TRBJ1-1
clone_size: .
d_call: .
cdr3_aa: CATRENTEAFF
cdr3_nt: TGTGCCACCCGAGAGAACACTGAAGCTTTCTTT

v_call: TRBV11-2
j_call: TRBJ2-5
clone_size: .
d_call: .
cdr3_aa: CASSLDPAGTQYF
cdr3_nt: TGTGCCAGCAGCTTAGATCCCGCAGGGACCCAGTACTTC

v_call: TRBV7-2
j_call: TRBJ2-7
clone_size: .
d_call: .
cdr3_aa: CASSLGQPGLYEQYF
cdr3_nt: TGTGCCAGCAGCTTAGGGCAGCCAGGCCTCTACGAGCAGTACTTC

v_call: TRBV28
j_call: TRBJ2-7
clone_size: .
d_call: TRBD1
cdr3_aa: CASTVGQGRIYEQYF
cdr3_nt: TGTGCCAGCACCGTCGGACAGGGTAGGATTTACGAGCAGTACTTC

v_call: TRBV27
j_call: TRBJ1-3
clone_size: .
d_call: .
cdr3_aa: CASSRGAFSGNTIYF
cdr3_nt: TGTGCCAGCAGCCGGGGGGCATTCTCTGGAAACACCATATATTTT

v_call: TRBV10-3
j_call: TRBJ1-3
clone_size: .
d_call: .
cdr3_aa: CAISQNSGNTIYF
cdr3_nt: TGTGCCATCTCGCAGAACTCTGGAAACACCATATATTTT

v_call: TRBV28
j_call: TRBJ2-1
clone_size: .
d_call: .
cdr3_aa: CASSLPGAVSNNEQFF
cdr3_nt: TGTGCCAGCAGTTTACCGGGGGCAGTTTCAAACAATGAGCAGTTCTTC

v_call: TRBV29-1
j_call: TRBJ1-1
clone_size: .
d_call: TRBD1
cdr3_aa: CSAWDRQNTEAFF
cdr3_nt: TGCAGCGCCTGGGACAGGCAGAACACTGAAGCTTTCTTT

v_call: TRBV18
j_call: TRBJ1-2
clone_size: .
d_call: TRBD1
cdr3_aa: CASSPPFLTGVNYGYTF
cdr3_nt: TGTGCCAGCTCACCACCCTTCCTGACAGGGGTTAACTATGGCTACACCTTC

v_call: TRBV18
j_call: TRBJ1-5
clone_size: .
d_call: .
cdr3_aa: CASSLGKETAPNQPQHF
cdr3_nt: TGTGCCAGCTCTCTAGGTAAAGAAACAGCCCCCAATCAGCCCCAGCATTTT

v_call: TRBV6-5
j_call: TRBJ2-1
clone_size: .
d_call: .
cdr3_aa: CASSYSGNNEQFF
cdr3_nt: TGTGCCAGCAGTTACTCAGGGAACAATGAGCAGTTCTTC

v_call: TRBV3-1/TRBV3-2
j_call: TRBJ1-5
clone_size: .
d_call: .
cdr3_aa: CASSHTANQPQHF
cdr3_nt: TGTGCCAGCAGCCACACAGCAAATCAGCCCCAGCATTTT

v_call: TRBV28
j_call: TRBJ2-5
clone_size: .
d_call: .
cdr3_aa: CASTSTFQETQYF
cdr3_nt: TGTGCCAGCACTTCTACATTCCAAGAGACCCAGTACTTC

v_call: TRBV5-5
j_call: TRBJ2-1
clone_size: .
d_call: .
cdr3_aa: CASSLAGSKAYEQFF
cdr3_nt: TGTGCCAGCAGCTTAGCCGGGAGTAAAGCATATGAGCAGTTCTTC

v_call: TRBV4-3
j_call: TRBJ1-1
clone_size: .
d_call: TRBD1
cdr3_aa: CASSRQRQGGTEAFF
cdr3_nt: TGCGCCAGCAGCCGACAGCGGCAGGGGGGCACTGAAGCTTTCTTT

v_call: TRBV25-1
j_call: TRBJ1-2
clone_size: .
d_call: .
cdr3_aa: CASTNGVYGYTF
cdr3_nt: TGTGCCAGCACCAATGGTGTGTATGGCTACACCTTC

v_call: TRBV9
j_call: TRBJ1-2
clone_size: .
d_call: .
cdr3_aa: CASRGEYRDRDQLLSYGYTF
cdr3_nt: TGTGCCAGCAGGGGGGAGTACCGGGACCGGGACCAACTTCTTTCCTATGGCTACACCTTC

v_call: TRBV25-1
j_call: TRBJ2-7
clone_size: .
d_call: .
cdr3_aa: CASRLGDYEQYF
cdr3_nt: TGTGCCAGCAGGTTAGGTGACTACGAGCAGTACTTC

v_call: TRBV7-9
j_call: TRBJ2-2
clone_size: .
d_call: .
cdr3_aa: CASSEGGDYTGELFF
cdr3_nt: TGTGCCAGCAGCGAAGGAGGGGACTACACCGGGGAGCTGTTTTTT

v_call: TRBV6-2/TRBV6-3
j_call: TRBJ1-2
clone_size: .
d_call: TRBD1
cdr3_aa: CASSRDRAAGYTF
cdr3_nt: TGTGCCAGCAGCCGCGACAGGGCGGCCGGCTACACCTTC

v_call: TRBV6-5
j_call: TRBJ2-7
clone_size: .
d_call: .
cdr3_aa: CASRTPRGGTYEQYF
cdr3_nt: TGTGCCAGCAGAACGCCCAGGGGCGGGACCTACGAGCAGTACTTC

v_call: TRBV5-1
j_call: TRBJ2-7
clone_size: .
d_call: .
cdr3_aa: CASSYLISDSSYEQYF
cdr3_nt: TGCGCCAGCAGCTACCTTATCTCGGACAGCTCCTACGAGCAGTACTTC

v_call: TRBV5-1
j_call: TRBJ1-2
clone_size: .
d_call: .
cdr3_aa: CASSNGQTNYGYTF
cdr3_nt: TGCGCCAGCAGCAATGGACAGACTAACTATGGCTACACCTTC

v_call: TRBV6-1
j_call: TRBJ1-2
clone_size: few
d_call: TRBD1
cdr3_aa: CASSEDRGPGGYTF
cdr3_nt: TGTGCCAGCAGTGAGGACAGGGGGCCGGGAGGCTACACCTTC

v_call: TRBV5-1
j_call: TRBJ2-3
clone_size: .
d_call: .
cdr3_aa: CASSPGPQVDTQYF
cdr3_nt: TGCGCCAGCAGCCCCGGACCCCAAGTAGATACGCAGTATTTT

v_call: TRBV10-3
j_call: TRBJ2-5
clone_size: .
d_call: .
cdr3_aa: CAISKAEQETQYF
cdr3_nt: TGTGCCATCAGTAAGGCAGAACAAGAGACCCAGTACTTC

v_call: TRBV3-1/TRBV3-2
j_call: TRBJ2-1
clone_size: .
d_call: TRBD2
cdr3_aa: CASSLGPVSGDEQFF
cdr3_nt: TGTGCCAGCAGCCTCGGACCGGTCAGCGGGGATGAGCAGTTCTTC

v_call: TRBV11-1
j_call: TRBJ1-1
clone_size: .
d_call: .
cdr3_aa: CASSLRVLSAATEAFF
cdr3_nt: TGTGCCAGCAGCTTACGGGTACTCTCAGCGGCCACTGAAGCTTTCTTT

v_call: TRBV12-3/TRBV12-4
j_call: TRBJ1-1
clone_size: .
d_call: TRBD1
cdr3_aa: CASSPGQGYEAFF
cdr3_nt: TGTGCCAGCAGTCCGGGACAGGGCTATGAAGCTTTCTTT

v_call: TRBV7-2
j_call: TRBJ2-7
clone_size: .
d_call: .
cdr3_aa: CASSSRSHEQYF
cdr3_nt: TGTGCCAGCAGCTCGCGCAGCCACGAGCAGTACTTC

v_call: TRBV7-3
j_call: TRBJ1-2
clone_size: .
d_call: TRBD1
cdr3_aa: CASSSSPGQGVYTF
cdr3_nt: TGTGCCAGCAGCTCATCACCGGGACAGGGAGTCTACACCTTC

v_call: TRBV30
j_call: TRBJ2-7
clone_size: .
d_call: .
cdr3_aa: CAGKSSRGSYEQYF
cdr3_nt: TGTGCCGGTAAGAGTAGCAGGGGTTCCTACGAGCAGTACTTC

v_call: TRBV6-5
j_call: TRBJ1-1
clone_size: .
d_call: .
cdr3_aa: CATRLIDYNTEAFF
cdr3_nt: TGTGCCACAAGACTGATCGATTATAACACTGAAGCTTTCTTT

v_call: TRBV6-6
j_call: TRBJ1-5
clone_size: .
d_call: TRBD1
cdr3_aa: CASSSLSQGADQPQHF
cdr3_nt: TGTGCCAGCAGTTCCCTCTCTCAGGGGGCGGATCAGCCCCAGCATTTT

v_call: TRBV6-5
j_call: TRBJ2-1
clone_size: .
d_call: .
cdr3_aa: CASDSASYNEQFF
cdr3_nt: TGTGCCAGCGACTCCGCCTCCTACAATGAGCAGTTCTTC

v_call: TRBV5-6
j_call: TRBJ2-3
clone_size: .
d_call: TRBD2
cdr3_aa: CASSRGLAGTFTDTQYF
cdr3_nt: TGTGCCAGCAGCCGGGGACTAGCGGGGACCTTCACAGATACGCAGTATTTT

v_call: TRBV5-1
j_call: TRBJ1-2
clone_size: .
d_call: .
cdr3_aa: CASSLEGYGYTF
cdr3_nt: TGCGCCAGCAGCTTAGAGGGATATGGCTACACCTTC

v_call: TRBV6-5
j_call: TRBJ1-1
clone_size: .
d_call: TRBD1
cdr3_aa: CASGETGSSRTEAFF
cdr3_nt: TGTGCCAGCGGCGAGACAGGGTCGAGTCGAACTGAAGCTTTCTTT

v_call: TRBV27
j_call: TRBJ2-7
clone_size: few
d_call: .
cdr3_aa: CASSLNRNYEQYF
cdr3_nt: TGTGCCAGCAGTTTGAACAGAAACTACGAGCAGTACTTC

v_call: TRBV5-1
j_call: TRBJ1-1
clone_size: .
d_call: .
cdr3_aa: CASTAGGGNTEAFF
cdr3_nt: TGCGCCAGCACCGCAGGAGGGGGGAACACTGAAGCTTTCTTT

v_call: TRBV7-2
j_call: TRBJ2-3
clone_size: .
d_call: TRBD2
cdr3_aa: CASSLSGTSTDTQYF
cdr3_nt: TGTGCCAGCAGCTTAAGCGGGACTAGCACAGATACGCAGTATTTT

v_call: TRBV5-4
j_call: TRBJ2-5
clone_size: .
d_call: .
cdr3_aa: CASSFDTQETQYF
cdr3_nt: TGTGCCAGCAGCTTCGACACTCAAGAGACCCAGTACTTC

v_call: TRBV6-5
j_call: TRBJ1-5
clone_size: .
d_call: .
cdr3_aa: CASSWAITQPQHF
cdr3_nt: TGTGCCAGCAGTTGGGCGATCACACAGCCCCAGCATTTT

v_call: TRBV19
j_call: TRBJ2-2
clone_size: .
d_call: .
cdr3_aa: CASSRGSNTGELFF
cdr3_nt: TGTGCCAGTAGTAGGGGTTCGAACACCGGGGAGCTGTTTTTT